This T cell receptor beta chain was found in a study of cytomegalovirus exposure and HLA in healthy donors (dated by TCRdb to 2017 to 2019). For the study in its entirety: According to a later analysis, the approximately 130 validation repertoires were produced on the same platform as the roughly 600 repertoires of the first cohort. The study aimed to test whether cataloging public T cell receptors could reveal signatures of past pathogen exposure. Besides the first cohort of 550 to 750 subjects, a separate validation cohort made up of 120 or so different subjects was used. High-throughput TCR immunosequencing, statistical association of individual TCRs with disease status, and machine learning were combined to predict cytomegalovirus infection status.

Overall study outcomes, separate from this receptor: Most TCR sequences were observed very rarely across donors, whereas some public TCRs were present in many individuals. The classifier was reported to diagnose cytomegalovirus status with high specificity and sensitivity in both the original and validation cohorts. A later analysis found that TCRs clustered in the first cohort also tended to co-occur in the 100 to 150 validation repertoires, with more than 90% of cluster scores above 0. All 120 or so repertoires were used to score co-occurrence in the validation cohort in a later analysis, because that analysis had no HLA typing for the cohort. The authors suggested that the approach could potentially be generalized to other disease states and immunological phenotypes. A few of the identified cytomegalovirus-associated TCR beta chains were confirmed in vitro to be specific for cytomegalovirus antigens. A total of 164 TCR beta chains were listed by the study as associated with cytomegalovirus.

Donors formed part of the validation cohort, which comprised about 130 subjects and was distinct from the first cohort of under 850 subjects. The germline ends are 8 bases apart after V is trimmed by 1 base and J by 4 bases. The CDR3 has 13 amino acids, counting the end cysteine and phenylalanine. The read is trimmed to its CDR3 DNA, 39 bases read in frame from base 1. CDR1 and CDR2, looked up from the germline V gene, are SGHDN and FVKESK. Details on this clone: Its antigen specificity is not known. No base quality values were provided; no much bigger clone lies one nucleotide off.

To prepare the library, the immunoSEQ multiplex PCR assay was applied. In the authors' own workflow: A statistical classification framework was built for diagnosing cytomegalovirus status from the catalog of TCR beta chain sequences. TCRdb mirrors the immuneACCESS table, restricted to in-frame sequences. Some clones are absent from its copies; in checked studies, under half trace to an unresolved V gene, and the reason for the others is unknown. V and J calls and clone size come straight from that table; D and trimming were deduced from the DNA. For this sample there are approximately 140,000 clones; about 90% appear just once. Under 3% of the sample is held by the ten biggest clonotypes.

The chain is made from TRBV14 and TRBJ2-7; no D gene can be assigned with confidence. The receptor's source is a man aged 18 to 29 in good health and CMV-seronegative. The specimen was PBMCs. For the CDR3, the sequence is CASSQGTAYEQYF. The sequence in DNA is TGTGCCAGCAGCCAAGGAACAGCTTACGAGCAGTACTTC.